A selection of T cell receptor beta chains follows, all from one sample in a study of cytomegalovirus exposure and HLA in healthy donors. Data came from immunoSEQ multiplex PCR; TCRdb stores just in-frame clones and leaves some out. The sample shows 160,000 or so clones, around four fifths of them seen only once. The sample was PBMCs. These receptors were taken from a male donor in good health and CMV-seronegative. The CDR3 runs from the conserved cysteine through the conserved F or W. The order of the fields is clone size, D gene, J gene, V gene, CDR3 protein, CDR3 DNA. The D gene is left open where the match is weak. Where a row states a size, it is once, few, many or the class of an expanded clone; other rows omit it.

clone size: NA; D gene: NA; J gene: TRBJ1-5; V gene: TRBV6-6; CDR3 protein: CASRRTANSNQPQHF; CDR3 DNA: TGTGCCAGCAGACGGACAGCTAATAGCAATCAGCCCCAGCATTTT
clone size: NA; D gene: NA; J gene: TRBJ2-3; V gene: TRBV27; CDR3 protein: CASSVRDFKDTQYF; CDR3 DNA: TGTGCCAGCAGTGTCCGGGACTTTAAAGATACGCAGTATTTT
clone size: few; D gene: TRBD2; J gene: TRBJ2-1; V gene: TRBV2; CDR3 protein: CASSPGLAVEQFF; CDR3 DNA: TGTGCCAGCAGTCCGGGACTAGCGGTAGAGCAGTTCTTC
clone size: NA; D gene: NA; J gene: TRBJ1-4; V gene: TRBV9; CDR3 protein: CASSVGTANEKLFF; CDR3 DNA: TGTGCCAGCAGCGTAGGGACAGCTAATGAAAAACTGTTTTTT
clone size: NA; D gene: NA; J gene: TRBJ2-3; V gene: TRBV7-9; CDR3 protein: CASSQRETDTQYF; CDR3 DNA: TGTGCCAGCAGCCAACGGGAGACAGATACGCAGTATTTT
clone size: NA; D gene: TRBD2; J gene: TRBJ2-2; V gene: TRBV9; CDR3 protein: CASRRTGGPKNTGELFF; CDR3 DNA: TGTGCCAGCAGGAGGACGGGAGGGCCCAAGAACACCGGGGAGCTGTTTTTT
clone size: NA; D gene: NA; J gene: TRBJ1-1; V gene: TRBV9; CDR3 protein: CASSVDPGLNTEAFF; CDR3 DNA: TGTGCCAGCAGCGTAGATCCAGGGTTAAACACTGAAGCTTTCTTT
clone size: NA; D gene: TRBD1; J gene: TRBJ1-2; V gene: TRBV5-4; CDR3 protein: CASSPGPDRAGYGYTF; CDR3 DNA: TGTGCCAGCAGCCCGGGGCCGGACAGGGCGGGCTATGGCTACACCTTC
clone size: few; D gene: NA; J gene: TRBJ1-1; V gene: TRBV6-1; CDR3 protein: CASSELKEAFF; CDR3 DNA: TGTGCCAGCAGTGAACTTAAAGAAGCTTTCTTT
clone size: NA; D gene: TRBD1; J gene: TRBJ2-7; V gene: TRBV18; CDR3 protein: CASSAQGAGYEQYF; CDR3 DNA: TGTGCCAGCTCAGCGCAGGGGGCAGGGTACGAGCAGTACTTC
clone size: NA; D gene: TRBD1; J gene: TRBJ2-2; V gene: TRBV19; CDR3 protein: CASKGTGPYGELFF; CDR3 DNA: TGTGCCAGTAAGGGGACAGGTCCTTACGGGGAGCTGTTTTTT
clone size: NA; D gene: NA; J gene: TRBJ2-1; V gene: TRBV7-3; CDR3 protein: CASSPGDSSLDEQFF; CDR3 DNA: TGTGCCAGCAGCCCTGGGGACTCAAGCTTGGATGAGCAGTTCTTC
clone size: NA; D gene: TRBD2; J gene: TRBJ2-1; V gene: TRBV15; CDR3 protein: CATSRDAGVPYNEQFF; CDR3 DNA: TGTGCCACCAGCAGAGATGCGGGGGTTCCCTACAATGAGCAGTTCTTC
clone size: NA; D gene: TRBD2; J gene: TRBJ2-1; V gene: TRBV14; CDR3 protein: CASSQLWRGAYNEQFF; CDR3 DNA: TGTGCCAGCAGCCAGCTCTGGCGGGGGGCCTACAATGAGCAGTTCTTC
clone size: NA; D gene: TRBD2; J gene: TRBJ2-1; V gene: TRBV15; CDR3 protein: CATSRDRLAGANEQFF; CDR3 DNA: TGTGCCACCAGCAGAGATCGCCTAGCGGGAGCCAATGAGCAGTTCTTC
clone size: NA; D gene: TRBD1; J gene: TRBJ2-1; V gene: TRBV11-1; CDR3 protein: CASSLRDRGINEQFF; CDR3 DNA: TGTGCCAGCAGCCTCCGGGACAGGGGTATCAATGAGCAGTTCTTC
clone size: NA; D gene: NA; J gene: TRBJ1-1; V gene: TRBV11-2; CDR3 protein: CASSSNRIPKAFF; CDR3 DNA: TGTGCCAGCAGCTCGAACAGGATCCCCAAAGCTTTCTTT
clone size: few; D gene: TRBD1; J gene: TRBJ1-1; V gene: TRBV5-6; CDR3 protein: CASSDGTGGTEAFF; CDR3 DNA: TGTGCCAGCAGCGACGGGACAGGGGGGACTGAAGCTTTCTTT
clone size: few; D gene: NA; J gene: TRBJ1-4; V gene: TRBV9; CDR3 protein: CASSYTGTNEKLFF; CDR3 DNA: TGTGCCAGCAGTTACACAGGGACTAATGAAAAACTGTTTTTT
clone size: NA; D gene: TRBD2; J gene: TRBJ2-1; V gene: TRBV7-7; CDR3 protein: CASSPRTSGGRSSYNEQFF; CDR3 DNA: TGTGCTAGCAGCCCTCGGACTAGCGGGGGCCGATCCTCCTACAATGAGCAGTTCTTC
clone size: NA; D gene: NA; J gene: TRBJ2-6; V gene: TRBV28; CDR3 protein: CASSFDSGPSGANVLTF; CDR3 DNA: TGTGCCAGCAGTTTTGATAGCGGACCTTCTGGGGCCAACGTCCTGACTTTC
clone size: NA; D gene: TRBD2; J gene: TRBJ2-1; V gene: TRBV6-5; CDR3 protein: CASIASGDSYNEQFF; CDR3 DNA: TGTGCCAGCATAGCTAGCGGCGATTCCTACAATGAGCAGTTCTTC
clone size: NA; D gene: NA; J gene: TRBJ2-1; V gene: TRBV11-1; CDR3 protein: CASRRDGSSYNEQFF; CDR3 DNA: TGTGCCAGCAGGCGAGACGGGAGCTCCTACAATGAGCAGTTCTTC
clone size: NA; D gene: TRBD2; J gene: TRBJ2-1; V gene: TRBV14; CDR3 protein: CASSQEERLAGRTYNEQFF; CDR3 DNA: TGTGCCAGCAGCCAAGAAGAGCGGCTAGCGGGAAGGACCTACAATGAGCAGTTCTTC
clone size: NA; D gene: NA; J gene: TRBJ1-1; V gene: TRBV7-2; CDR3 protein: CASSLAGVETEAFF; CDR3 DNA: TGTGCCAGCAGCTTAGCAGGGGTTGAGACTGAAGCTTTCTTT
clone size: NA; D gene: NA; J gene: TRBJ2-1; V gene: TRBV11-3; CDR3 protein: CASSSGGDSLNSYNEQFF; CDR3 DNA: TGTGCCAGCAGCTCAGGAGGGGATTCCTTAAACTCCTACAATGAGCAGTTCTTC
clone size: few; D gene: TRBD1; J gene: TRBJ1-5; V gene: TRBV10-3; CDR3 protein: CAISEQGAGNQPQHF; CDR3 DNA: TGTGCCATCAGTGAACAGGGGGCAGGCAATCAGCCCCAGCATTTT
clone size: NA; D gene: TRBD2; J gene: TRBJ2-5; V gene: TRBV7-2; CDR3 protein: CASSLRLAGGRGETQYF; CDR3 DNA: TGTGCCAGCAGCTTAAGACTAGCGGGGGGTCGGGGGGAGACCCAGTACTTC
clone size: few; D gene: NA; J gene: TRBJ2-7; V gene: TRBV28; CDR3 protein: CASSLEGHSYEQYF; CDR3 DNA: TGTGCCAGCAGTTTGGAGGGGCACTCCTACGAGCAGTACTTC
clone size: NA; D gene: TRBD1; J gene: TRBJ1-4; V gene: TRBV6-6; CDR3 protein: CANRSRTGNEKLFF; CDR3 DNA: TGTGCCAACCGTTCAAGGACAGGAAATGAAAAACTGTTTTTT
clone size: NA; D gene: TRBD1; J gene: TRBJ1-6; V gene: TRBV19; CDR3 protein: CASSILQGAQNSPLHF; CDR3 DNA: TGTGCCAGTAGTATTCTACAGGGGGCGCAGAATTCACCCCTCCACTTT
clone size: NA; D gene: NA; J gene: TRBJ1-5; V gene: TRBV2; CDR3 protein: CASSVNRVEQPQHF; CDR3 DNA: TGTGCCAGCAGTGTGAACAGGGTCGAACAGCCCCAGCATTTT
clone size: once; D gene: NA; J gene: TRBJ1-1; V gene: TRBV7-9; CDR3 protein: CASSLLGLAYTEAFF; CDR3 DNA: TGTGCCAGCAGCTTATTGGGGCTTGCATACACTGAAGCTTTCTTT